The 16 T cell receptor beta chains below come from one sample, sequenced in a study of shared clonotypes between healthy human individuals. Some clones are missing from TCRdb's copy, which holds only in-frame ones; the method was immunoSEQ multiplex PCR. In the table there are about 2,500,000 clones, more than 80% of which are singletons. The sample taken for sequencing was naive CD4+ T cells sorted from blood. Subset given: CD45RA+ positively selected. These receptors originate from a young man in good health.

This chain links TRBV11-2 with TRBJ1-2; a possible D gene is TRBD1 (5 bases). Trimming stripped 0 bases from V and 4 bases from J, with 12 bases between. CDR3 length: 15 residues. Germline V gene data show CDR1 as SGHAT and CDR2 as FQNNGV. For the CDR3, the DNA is TGTGCCAGCAGCTTAGATCCGGCCAGGGTCTATGGCTACACCTTC. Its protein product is CASSLDPARVYGYTF.

CDR3 sequence: CASSPPGRQYNEQFF. DNA for the CDR3: TGTGCCAGCTCACCACCAGGCCGGCAATACAATGAGCAGTTCTTC. The rearrangement links TRBV18 to TRBJ2-1, with D unclear. Trimming removed 0 bases from V and 4 bases from J, with 10 bases in between. CDR1 KGHSH and CDR2 LQKENI come from the germline V gene. CDR3 length equals 15 residues.

The CDR3 sequence: CASSQDGGDEKLFF. CDR3 coding DNA: TGTGCCAGCAGCCAAGATGGAGGCGATGAAAAACTGTTTTTT. The chain carries TRBV4-2 and TRBJ1-4; D not resolved. Germline V gives CDR1 LGHNA, CDR2 YNFKEQ. The CDR3 covers 14 residues. Deletions cut 0 bases from V and 6 bases from J, with 8 bases between.

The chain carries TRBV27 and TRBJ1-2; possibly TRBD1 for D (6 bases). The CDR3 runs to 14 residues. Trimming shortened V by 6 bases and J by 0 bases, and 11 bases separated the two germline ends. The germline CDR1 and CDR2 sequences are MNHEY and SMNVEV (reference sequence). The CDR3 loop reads CASSQGNTNYGYTF. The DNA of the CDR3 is TGTGCCAGCAGCCAGGGGAACACTAACTATGGCTACACCTTC.

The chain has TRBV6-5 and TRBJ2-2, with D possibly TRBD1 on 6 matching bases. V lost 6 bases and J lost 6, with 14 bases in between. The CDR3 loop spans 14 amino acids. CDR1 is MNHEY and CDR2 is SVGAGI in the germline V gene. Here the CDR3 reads CASSRGNIAGELFF. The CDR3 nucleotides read TGTGCCAGCAGCAGGGGTAATATCGCCGGGGAGCTGTTTTTT.

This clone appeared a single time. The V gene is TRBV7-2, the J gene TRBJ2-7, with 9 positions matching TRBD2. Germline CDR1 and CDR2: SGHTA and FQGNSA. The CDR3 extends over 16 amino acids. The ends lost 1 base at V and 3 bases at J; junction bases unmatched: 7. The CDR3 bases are TGTGCCAGCAGCTTAGATCATCTAGCGGGAAGCTACGAGCAGTACTTC. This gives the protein CASSLDHLAGSYEQYF.

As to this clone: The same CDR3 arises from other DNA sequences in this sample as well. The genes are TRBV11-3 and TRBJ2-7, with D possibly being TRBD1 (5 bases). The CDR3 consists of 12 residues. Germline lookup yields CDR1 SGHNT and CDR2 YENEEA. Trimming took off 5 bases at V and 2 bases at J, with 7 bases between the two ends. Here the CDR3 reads CASSDSTYEQYF. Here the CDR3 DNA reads TGTGCCAGCAGCGACAGCACCTACGAGCAGTACTTC.

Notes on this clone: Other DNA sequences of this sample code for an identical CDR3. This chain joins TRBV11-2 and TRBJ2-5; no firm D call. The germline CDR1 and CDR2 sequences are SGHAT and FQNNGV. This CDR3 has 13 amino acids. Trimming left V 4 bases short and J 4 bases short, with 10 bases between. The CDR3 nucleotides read TGTGCCAGCAGCTCACAAGGACGAGAGACCCAGTACTTC. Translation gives CASSSQGRETQYF.

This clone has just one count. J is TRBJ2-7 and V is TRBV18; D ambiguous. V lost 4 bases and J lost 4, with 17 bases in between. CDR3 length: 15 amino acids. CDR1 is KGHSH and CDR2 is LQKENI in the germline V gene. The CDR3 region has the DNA TGTGCCAGCTCACAACCTGGCTTAGGGTGGTACGAGCAGTACTTC. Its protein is CASSQPGLGWYEQYF.

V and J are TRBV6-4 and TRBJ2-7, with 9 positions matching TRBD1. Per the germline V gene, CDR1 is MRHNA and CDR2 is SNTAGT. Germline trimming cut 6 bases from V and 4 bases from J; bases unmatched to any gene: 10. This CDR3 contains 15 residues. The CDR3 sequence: CASSLSRDRVYEQYF. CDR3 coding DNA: TGTGCCAGCAGCCTCTCTCGGGACAGGGTTTACGAGCAGTACTTC.

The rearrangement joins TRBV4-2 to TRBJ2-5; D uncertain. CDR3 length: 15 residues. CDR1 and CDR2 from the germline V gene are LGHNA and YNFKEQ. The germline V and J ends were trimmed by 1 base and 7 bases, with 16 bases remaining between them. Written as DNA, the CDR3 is TGTGCCAGCAGCCAAGGACAAGCTGAAGATCGGACCCAGTACTTC. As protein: CASSQGQAEDRTQYF.

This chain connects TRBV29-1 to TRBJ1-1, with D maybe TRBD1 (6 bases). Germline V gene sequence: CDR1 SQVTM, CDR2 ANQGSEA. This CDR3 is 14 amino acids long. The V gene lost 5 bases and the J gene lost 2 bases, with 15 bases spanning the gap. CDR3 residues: CSVRLDSLNTEAFF. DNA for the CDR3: TGCAGCGTTAGGTTGGACAGCCTCAACACTGAAGCTTTCTTT.

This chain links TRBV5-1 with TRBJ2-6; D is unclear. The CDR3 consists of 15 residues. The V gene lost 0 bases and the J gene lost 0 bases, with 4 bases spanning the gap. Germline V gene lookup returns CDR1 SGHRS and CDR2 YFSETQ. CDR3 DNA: TGCGCCAGCAGCTTGGAACCCTCTGGGGCCAACGTCCTGACTTTC. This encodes CASSLEPSGANVLTF. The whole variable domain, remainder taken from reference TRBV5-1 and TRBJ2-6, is KAGVTQTPRYLIKTRGQQVTLSCSPISGHRSVSWYQQTPGQGLQFLFEYFSETQRNKGNFPGRFSGRQFSNSRSEMNVSTLELGDSALYLCASSLEPSGANVLTFGAGSRLTVL.

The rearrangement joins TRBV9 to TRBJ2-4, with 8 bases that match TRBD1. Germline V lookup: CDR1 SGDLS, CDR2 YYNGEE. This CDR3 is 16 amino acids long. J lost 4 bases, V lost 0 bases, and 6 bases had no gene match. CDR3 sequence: CASSVEGTGTKNIQYF. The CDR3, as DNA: TGTGCCAGCAGCGTAGAAGGGACAGGTACGAAAAACATTCAGTACTTC.

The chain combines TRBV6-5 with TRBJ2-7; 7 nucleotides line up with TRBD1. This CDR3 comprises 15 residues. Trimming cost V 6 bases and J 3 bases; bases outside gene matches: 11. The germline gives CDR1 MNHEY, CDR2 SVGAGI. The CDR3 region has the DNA TGTGCCAGCAGCCGACAGGGCATGTTGAGCTACGAGCAGTACTTC. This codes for CASSRQGMLSYEQYF.

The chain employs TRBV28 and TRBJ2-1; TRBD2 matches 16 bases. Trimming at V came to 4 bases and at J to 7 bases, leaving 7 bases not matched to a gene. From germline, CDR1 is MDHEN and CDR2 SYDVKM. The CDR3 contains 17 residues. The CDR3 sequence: CASSSPGTSGGGNEQFF. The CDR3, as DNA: TGTGCCAGCAGTTCCCCCGGGACTAGCGGGGGGGGTAATGAGCAGTTCTTC.